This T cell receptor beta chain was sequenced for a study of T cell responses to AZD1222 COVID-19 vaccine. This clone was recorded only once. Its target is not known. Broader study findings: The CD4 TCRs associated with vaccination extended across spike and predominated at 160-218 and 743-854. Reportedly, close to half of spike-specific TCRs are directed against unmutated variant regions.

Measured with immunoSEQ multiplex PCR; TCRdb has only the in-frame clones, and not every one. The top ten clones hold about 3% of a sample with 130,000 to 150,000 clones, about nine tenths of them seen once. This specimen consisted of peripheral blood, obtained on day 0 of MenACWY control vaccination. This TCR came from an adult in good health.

The CDR3 DNA sequence: TGTGCCAGCAGTTTATTGGGAGAAAATCAGCCCCAGCATTTT. It specifies CASSLLGENQPQHF. V gene TRBV27 combines with J gene TRBJ1-5, with D unclear. The CDR3 covers 14 residues. The V gene's germline CDR1 is MNHEY and CDR2 SMNVEV (reference sequence). V lost 1 base to trimming and J lost 4 bases, with 8 bases between them.